This TCR beta chain stems from a study of T cells after posttransplantation cyclophosphamide. The method was immunoSEQ multiplex PCR; TCRdb's version includes in-frame clones alone and lacks a portion of them. The profile shows approximately 9,800 clones, about 98% of them singletons. Germline V gives CDR1 MNHEY, CDR2 SMNVEV (reference sequence). Unmatched junction bases numbered 4, after V lost 2 bases and J lost 7 bases. The CDR3 is 13 amino acids. The sequencing input was naive CD8+ T cells sorted from PBMCs. This clonotype originated in a man in his fifties or sixties in good health, CMV-negative, and a related stem cell transplant donor. The chain has TRBV27 and TRBJ1-1; 7 bases line up with TRBD1. CDR3 sequence: CASSLIGGGEAFF. The CDR3, as DNA: TGTGCCAGCAGTTTAATAGGGGGCGGTGAAGCTTTCTTT.